This T cell receptor beta chain came from a study of T cell changes during pregnancy in multiple sclerosis. The table came from immunoSEQ multiplex PCR; TCRdb's copy has only in-frame clones and leaves some out. Of 40,000 or so clones in the sample, 90% to 95% are singletons; the top ten hold 7% to 8.5%. The sequence derives from a female donor with multiple sclerosis, enrolled in a pregnancy study. The source material was CD8+ T cells from peripheral blood mononuclear cells, sampled in the third trimester of pregnancy.

The CDR3 is CASRSGLGTYEQYF. The CDR3, as DNA: TGTGCCAGCAGGAGCGGGCTGGGGACCTACGAGCAGTACTTC. V usage is TRBV2 and J usage is TRBJ2-7; perhaps TRBD2 as D (6 bases). CDR3 size: 14 residues. Germline assignment: CDR1 SNHLY and CDR2 FYNNEI. Trimming took 6 bases from V and 2 from J, leaving 14 bases between them. The full variable domain, its missing parts supplied by reference TRBV2 and TRBJ2-7, is EPEVTQTPSHQVTQMGQEVILRCVPISNHLYFYWYRQILGQKVEFLVSFYNNEISEKSEIFDDQFSVERPDGSNFTLKIRSTKLEDSAMYFCASRSGLGTYEQYFGPGTRLTVT.